These 3 T cell receptor beta chains were sequenced from one sample in a study of shared T cell receptors in the human thymus. Some clones are missing from TCRdb's copy, which holds only in-frame ones; the method was immunoSEQ multiplex PCR. The sample records over 650,000 clones, more than 75% being singletons. Another study also made use of these data, one on human thymus T cells.

The sample consisted of thymocytes. These receptors originate from a boy younger than two with a congenital heart defect.

This chain connects TRBV7-2 to TRBJ2-7; no firm D call. The CDR3 extends over 15 amino acids. CDR1 is SGHTA, CDR2 FQGNSA, per germline. V was cut by 3 bases and J by 4 bases, with 16 bases left in between. CDR3 loop: CASSLSPLSRYEQYF. CDR3 nucleotides: TGTGCCAGCAGCTTGAGTCCCCTTTCGCGGTACGAGCAGTACTTC.

The genes are TRBV6-4 and TRBJ1-1, with D perhaps TRBD1 (5 bases). CDR1 is MRHNA and CDR2 is SNTAGT in the germline V gene. This CDR3 is 13 amino acids long. The V and J ends lost 1 base and 12 bases respectively, with 15 bases between them. In DNA form, the CDR3 reads TGTGCCAGCAGTGACTGTCAGGGCTGGGTCCCTTTCTTT. Translation: CASSDCQGWVPFF.

The genes are TRBV7-2 and TRBJ2-7; TRBD2 agrees at 8 bases. J lost 7 bases, V lost 6 bases, and 11 bases had no gene match. Germline CDR1 and CDR2: SGHTA and FQGNSA. The CDR3 has 14 residues. CDR3 nucleotides: TGTGCCAGCAGACCCCCGGGGGGGTGCGGGGAGCAGTACTTC. It translates to CASRPPGGCGEQYF.